A single sample is the source of the 23 T cell receptor beta chains below, sequenced in a study of OX40 agonist ivuxolimab in advanced cancers. TCRdb keeps only in-frame clones here, not all; method: immunoSEQ multiplex PCR. The sample lists more than 8,500 clones, almost 90% occurring once. The sequences come from CD4+ or CD8+ T cells sorted from blood, collected in a trial of the OX40 agonist ivuxolimab. The receptors here all came from an adult with an advanced solid tumor such as melanoma, head and neck, liver or kidney cancer.

This rearrangement joins TRBV5-4 to TRBJ2-2, with D tentatively TRBD2 (5 bases). The CDR3 is made up of 13 amino acids. The V and J ends lost 9 bases and 2 bases respectively, with 11 bases between them. CDR1 is SGHNT, CDR2 YYREEE, per germline (reference sequence). Written as DNA, the CDR3 is TGTGCCACGAAACGGGGTAACACCGGGGAGCTGTTTTTT. Translating gives CATKRGNTGELFF.

As regards this clone: A junction end diverges from the germline sequence, so it may reflect a read error. The chain has TRBV6-6 and TRBJ2-6; D is ambiguous. Germline CDR1 MNHNY, CDR2 SVGAGI (reference sequence). The CDR3 extends over 16 amino acids. The CDR3 bases are TGTGTCAGCAGTTACAACAGAATCTCTGGGGCCAACGTCCTGACTTTC. Residues: CVSSYNRISGANVLTF.

This chain joins TRBV7-2 and TRBJ2-5; D possibly corresponds to TRBD2 (6 bases). The DNA end is more similar to TRBJ2-7, so the J call may be wrong. The CDR3 totals 15 residues. Germline V gene data show CDR1 as SGHTA and CDR2 as FQGNSA. CDR3 sequence (DNA): TGTGCCAGCAGCCTCTCTAGCGTTACTGGCTACGAGCAGTACTTC. Protein sequence: CASSLSSVTGYEQYF.

The chain employs TRBV9 and TRBJ2-5; D could derive from TRBD1 or TRBD2 (5 bases each). V was trimmed by 6 bases and J by 9 bases, leaving 9 bases between them. This CDR3 contains 10 residues. From germline, CDR1 is SGDLS and CDR2 YYNGEE. CDR3 DNA sequence: TGTGCCAGCAAAGAGGGACCCCAGTACTTC. It codes for CASKEGPQYF.

This chain links TRBV7-8 with TRBJ2-7; TRBD1 matches 7 bases. Germline loops: CDR1 SGHVS, CDR2 FQNEAQ. The trim removed 6 bases at V and 2 bases at J, leaving 7 bases unmatched. There are 14 residues in the CDR3. This CDR3 reads CASSPTGDPYEQYF. As DNA, the CDR3 is TGTGCCAGCAGTCCAACAGGGGACCCCTACGAGCAGTACTTC.

The chain has TRBV11-2 and TRBJ2-1, with TRBD1 matching over 7 bases. CDR1 is SGHAT and CDR2 is FQNNGV in the germline V gene. The CDR3 runs to 15 residues. V shed 1 base, J shed 6 bases, and the junction held 6 bases outside the gene matches. CDR3 amino acids: CASSLGPGTANEQFF. CDR3 nucleotides: TGTGCCAGCAGCTTAGGGCCGGGGACAGCCAATGAGCAGTTCTTC.

The V and J genes are TRBV6-5 and TRBJ1-1; D gene ambiguous. V lost 0 bases, J lost 3 bases, and 11 bases lay in between. CDR1 MNHEY and CDR2 SVGAGI come from the germline V gene. The CDR3 loop spans 15 amino acids. The CDR3 is CASSYSSGFYTEAFF. CDR3 DNA: TGTGCCAGCAGTTACTCGTCGGGTTTTTACACTGAAGCTTTCTTT.

This rearrangement joins TRBV27 to TRBJ1-1; no definite D call. Germline V gene data show CDR1 as MNHEY and CDR2 as SMNVEV (reference sequence). The ends were cut back, 7 bases at V and 6 bases at J, with 18 bases in the middle. The CDR3 length is 14 residues. The CDR3 is CASNPFYRVAEAFF. CDR3 sequence (DNA): TGTGCCAGCAACCCGTTTTACAGAGTGGCTGAAGCTTTCTTT.

The chain is built from TRBV6-4 and TRBJ1-2; no firm D call. The CDR3 length is 15 residues. CDR1 and CDR2 from the germline V gene are MRHNA and SNTAGT. Trimming stripped 6 bases from V and 3 bases from J, with 17 bases between. CDR3 residues: CASSARPGGYYGYTF. CDR3 in DNA: TGTGCCAGCAGCGCGAGGCCCGGAGGGTACTATGGCTACACCTTC.

This chain connects TRBV28 to TRBJ2-5; a weak D match, TRBD1 (6 bases). The CDR3 is 18 residues long. The germline V gene encodes CDR1 MDHEN and CDR2 SYDVKM. V shed 2 bases and J shed 4 bases, with 23 bases lying between them. CDR3 sequence: CASSLVPLGGSGRETQYF. The CDR3 DNA is TGTGCCAGCAGTTTAGTGCCGTTAGGGGGATCGGGAAGAGAGACCCAGTACTTC. Full variable domain (missing parts from reference TRBV28 and TRBJ2-5): DVKVTQSSRYLVKRTGEKVFLECVQDMDHENMFWYRQDPGLGLRLIYFSYDVKMKEKGDIPEGYSVSREKKERFSLILESASTNQTSMYLCASSLVPLGGSGRETQYFGPGTRLLVL.

CDR3 region: CASSPAGTGDYNEQFF. The CDR3 DNA reads as TGTGCCAGCAGTCCTGCCGGGACAGGGGACTACAATGAGCAGTTCTTC. The chain uses TRBV28 and TRBJ2-1; TRBD1 aligns across 10 bases. The germline V gene has CDR1 MDHEN and CDR2 SYDVKM. The CDR3 is 16 amino acids. Trimming cost V 5 bases and J 3 bases; bases outside gene matches: 7.

The V gene is TRBV27, the J gene TRBJ1-1; no reliable D call. The germline V and J ends were trimmed by 7 bases and 1 base, with 10 bases remaining between them. The CDR3 loop spans 13 amino acids. Germline V gives CDR1 MNHEY, CDR2 SMNVEV (reference sequence). The CDR3 DNA reads TGTGCCAGCAAAAGATTCGGGAACACTGAAGCTTTCTTT. The encoded protein is CASKRFGNTEAFF.

V usage is TRBV4-1 and J usage is TRBJ2-7; no definite D call. The CDR3 is 13 residues long. The V end lost 0 bases, the J end lost 4 bases, and 7 bases lay between the germline ends. Germline V gene lookup returns CDR1 MGHRA and CDR2 YSYEKL. For the CDR3, the DNA is TGCGCCAGCAGCCAAGATTTTGGGTACGAGCAGTACTTC. Protein: CASSQDFGYEQYF.

V is TRBV9 and J is TRBJ2-7; D not resolved. The CDR3 loop spans 11 amino acids. CDR1 SGDLS and CDR2 YYNGEE come from the germline V gene. Between the trimmed V and J ends, which lost 3 bases and 6 bases, there was a span of 7 bases. Here the CDR3 reads CASSEMGEQYF. CDR3 nucleotide sequence: TGTGCCAGCAGCGAGATGGGCGAGCAGTACTTC.

The chain links TRBV6-4 to TRBJ1-1; D may be TRBD1 (6 bases). CDR1 and CDR2 (germline): MRHNA, SNTAGT. Trimming removed 2 bases from V and 5 bases from J, with 12 bases in between. CDR3 size: 14 residues. The CDR3: CASSDGEGGTEAFF. For the CDR3, the DNA is TGTGCCAGCAGTGACGGGGAGGGGGGGACTGAAGCTTTCTTT.

This chain links TRBV4-1 with TRBJ2-3; possibly TRBD2 for D (6 bases). V shed 0 bases and J shed 4 bases, with 14 bases lying between them. This CDR3 spans 16 amino acids. Germline lookup yields CDR1 MGHRA and CDR2 YSYEKL. The CDR3, as DNA: TGCGCCAGCAGCCAAGAGGGGGGTGGAGGGGCAGATACGCAGTATTTT. It translates to CASSQEGGGGADTQYF.

V and J are TRBV5-8 and TRBJ1-1; the D gene is possibly TRBD1 (5 bases). The V gene lost 2 bases and the J gene lost 5 bases, with 10 bases spanning the gap. The CDR3 is 13 amino acids. The germline gives CDR1 SGHTS, CDR2 YDEGEE. The CDR3 coding sequence is TGTGCCAGCAGCTTTCTGGGGGGGACTGAAGCTTTCTTT. Its protein product is CASSFLGGTEAFF.

The V and J genes are TRBV11-2 and TRBJ1-1, with D perhaps TRBD1 (6 bases). Per germline, CDR1 SGHAT and CDR2 FQNNGV. Trimming left V 4 bases short and J 5 bases short, with 17 bases between. The CDR3 spans 15 residues. CDR3 sequence reads: CASSSQRQGRTEAFF. Written as DNA, the CDR3 is TGTGCCAGCAGCTCGCAGAGGCAGGGGAGGACTGAAGCTTTCTTT.

V gene TRBV13 combines with J gene TRBJ1-1, with TRBD1 as a possible D gene (5 bases). This CDR3 is 16 amino acids long. Germline-derived CDR1 and CDR2 are PRHDT and FYEKMQ (reference sequence). With 5 bases removed from V and 3 bases from J, the gap between germline ends came to 19 bases. CDR3 in amino acids: CASSPLGTGVHTEAFF. The CDR3 bases are TGTGCCAGCAGCCCTCTCGGGACGGGGGTCCACACTGAAGCTTTCTTT.

The sample holds one count of this clone. The V and J genes are TRBV10-3 and TRBJ2-2; TRBD1 aligns across 7 bases. CDR1 and CDR2 from the germline V gene are ENHRY and SYGVKD. The CDR3 totals 15 residues. J was trimmed by 2 bases and V by 9 bases; bases with no gene match: 9. Written as DNA, the CDR3 is TGTGCCATTCAAGGGGGACAGATTAACACCGGGGAGCTGTTTTTT. Its translation is CAIQGGQINTGELFF.

To note about this clone: One junction end disagrees with the germline gene, perhaps due to a read error. The chain recombines TRBV25-1 with TRBJ2-3; D tentatively reads TRBD1 or TRBD2 (5 bases each). This CDR3 has 16 residues. The V gene's germline CDR1 is MGHDK and CDR2 SYGVNS. The CDR3 is CASSRDGTPFTDAQYF. The DNA for the CDR3 is TGTGCCAGCTCCCGGGACGGAACCCCTTTCACAGATGCGCAGTATTTT.

This clone was observed a few times. J is TRBJ2-7 and V is TRBV6-6; a weak D match, TRBD1 (6 bases). Germline values: CDR1 MNHNY, CDR2 SVGAGI (reference sequence). Trimming cost V 6 bases and J 3 bases, with 12 bases left between them. The CDR3 is 13 residues long. CDR3 in amino acids: CASSPRQDYEQYF. The CDR3 DNA reads as TGTGCCAGCAGCCCCCGACAGGACTACGAGCAGTACTTC.

The rearrangement uses TRBV7-6 and TRBJ2-3; the match to TRBD2 covers 12 bases. Germline CDR1 and CDR2: SGHVS and FNYEAQ. This CDR3 has 16 residues. Trimming at V came to 5 bases and at J to 4 bases, leaving 7 bases not matched to a gene. The CDR3 DNA reads TGTGCCAGCAGCGGCCCTAGCGGGGGGGCCGCAGATACGCAGTATTTT. This sequence encodes CASSGPSGGAADTQYF.